Listed below are T cell receptor beta chains from one sample, sequenced in a study of T cell changes during pregnancy in multiple sclerosis. Sequenced by immunoSEQ multiplex PCR; TCRdb stores in-frame clones only, minus some. The sample records under 45,000 clones, around 96% being singletons. Specimen: peripheral blood, collected in the second trimester of pregnancy. All receptors come from a female donor with multiple sclerosis, enrolled in a pregnancy study. Both conserved end residues are part of each CDR3. A D gene is named only where the DNA matches it firmly. Clone size appears in some rows only: once, few, many, or a class for an expanded clone.

clone size	J gene	CDR3 length	D gene	V gene	CDR3 DNA	CDR3 protein
-	TRBJ2-3	13	-	TRBV6-1	TGTGCCAGCAGTGCAGGGCCGGGAGATACGCAGTATTTT	CASSAGPGDTQYF
-	TRBJ2-1	14	-	TRBV29-1	TGCAGCGTGAGCCGGGACCCCCGGGGGAATGAGCAGTTCTTC	CSVSRDPRGNEQFF
-	TRBJ2-1	14	TRBD1	TRBV5-1	TGCGCCAGCACCGAGGACAGGGGATACAATGAGCAGTTCTTC	CASTEDRGYNEQFF
-	TRBJ1-2	12	-	TRBV29-1	TGCAGCGTTGATCAGGGGTTGTATGGCTACACCTTC	CSVDQGLYGYTF
-	TRBJ1-1	13	-	TRBV11-3	TGTGCCAGCAGCGGGGAGGAGAACACTGAAGCTTTCTTT	CASSGEENTEAFF
-	TRBJ2-7	16	-	TRBV7-9	TGTGCCAGCAGCTTAAGAGGGTCCCTCTCCTCCTACGAGCAGTACTTC	CASSLRGSLSSYEQYF
-	TRBJ1-1	14	TRBD1	TRBV7-8	TGTGCCAGCAGCTCCCAAACAGGGGGCACTGAAGCTTTCTTT	CASSSQTGGTEAFF
-	TRBJ2-1	13	TRBD2	TRBV9	TGTGCCAGCAGCGATCCGGGACTAGTTGAGCAGTTCTTC	CASSDPGLVEQFF
-	TRBJ2-5	13	-	TRBV6-5	TGTGCCAGCAGTTCGACAGGAGAAGAGACCCAGTACTTC	CASSSTGEETQYF
-	TRBJ2-7	11	TRBD2	TRBV20-1	TGCAGTGCAAGCGGGGGCTACGAGCAGTACTTC	CSASGGYEQYF
-	TRBJ2-7	11	-	TRBV20-1	TGCAGTGCTACCCCGCTATACGAGCAGTACTTC	CSATPLYEQYF
-	TRBJ1-4	15	TRBD1	TRBV19	TGTGCCAGTAGTGGGATGGACAGGGGGCATGAAAAACTGTTTTTT	CASSGMDRGHEKLFF
once	TRBJ1-1	12	-	TRBV7-2	TGTGCCAGCAGGGGAGCGGGCACTGAAGCTTTCTTT	CASRGAGTEAFF
-	TRBJ2-7	17	TRBD2	TRBV5-1	TGCGCCAGCAGCCACGGACTAGCGGGCACCACCTCCTACGAGCAGTACTTC	CASSHGLAGTTSYEQYF
-	TRBJ2-2	12	-	TRBV7-9	TGTGCCAGCATCGTAGGGGCCGGGGAGCTGTTTTTT	CASIVGAGELFF
-	TRBJ2-1	15	TRBD2	TRBV9	TGTGCCAGCAGCGCTTGGGAGGGGCCGTGGAATGAGCAGTTCTTC	CASSAWEGPWNEQFF
-	TRBJ2-5	11	-	TRBV30	TGTGCCTGGGGGCCCCCGGCGACCCAGTACTTC	CAWGPPATQYF
-	TRBJ2-1	18	TRBD1	TRBV13	TGTGCCAGCAGACCGGGGACAGGAATGTCGTCTTACTACAATGAGCAGTTCTTC	CASRPGTGMSSYYNEQFF
once	TRBJ1-4	13	-	TRBV15	TGTGCCACCAGCATCGGCAGGGGCGAAAAACTGTTTTTT	CATSIGRGEKLFF
-	TRBJ2-3	16	TRBD2	TRBV15	TGTGCCACCGGAGCCGGGACTAGCGGGATTACAGATACGCAGTATTTT	CATGAGTSGITDTQYF
-	TRBJ2-2	15	TRBD1	TRBV5-4	TGTGCCAGCAGCTTGGGGGGGACAGGGACCGGGGAGCTGTTTTTT	CASSLGGTGTGELFF
-	TRBJ2-1	16	TRBD2	TRBV5-4	TGTGCCAGCAGCTTTAGGGCTAGCGGGAGGATTCGGGAGCAGTTCTTC	CASSFRASGRIREQFF
-	TRBJ2-3	16	TRBD2	TRBV25-1	TGTGCCAGCAGTGAAGGGACTAGCGGGGGCACAGATACGCAGTATTTT	CASSEGTSGGTDTQYF
-	TRBJ1-1	13	-	TRBV7-9	TGTGCCACCTTCCCCTGGGCTGGCACTGAAGCTTTCTTT	CATFPWAGTEAFF
-	TRBJ2-1	13	-	TRBV2	TGTGCCAGCAGTTGGGCAGGGAACAATGAGCAGTTCTTC	CASSWAGNNEQFF
-	TRBJ2-5	15	TRBD2	TRBV18	TGTGCCAGCTCACCACTCCTAGCGGACCAAGAGACCCAGTACTTC	CASSPLLADQETQYF
-	TRBJ2-2	14	-	TRBV10-3	TGTGCCATCAGTGAGTCGTTGTTATCCGGGGAGCTGTTTTTT	CAISESLLSGELFF
-	TRBJ2-2	15	TRBD1	TRBV2	TGTGCCAGCAGCACCGGGACAGGGTGGAGCGGGGAGCTGTTTTTT	CASSTGTGWSGELFF
few	TRBJ2-7	14	-	TRBV15	TGTGCCACCAGCAGCAGGGTAACAGGAAACGAGCAGTACTTC	CATSSRVTGNEQYF
-	TRBJ1-1	14	-	TRBV19	TGTGCCAGTAGTGAAAACCTGCGGAACACTGAAGCTTTCTTT	CASSENLRNTEAFF
-	TRBJ2-7	14	-	TRBV15	TGTGCCACCAGCAGAGTTGGCAGCTCCTACGAGCAGTACTTC	CATSRVGSSYEQYF
-	TRBJ2-2	14	-	TRBV19	TGTGCCAGTAGTACTGTACGGGGCACCGGGGAGCTGTTTTTT	CASSTVRGTGELFF
-	TRBJ1-5	16	TRBD1	TRBV19	TGTGCCAGTAGTATAAGGTTGGGACAGGGGGTTCAGCCCCAGCATTTT	CASSIRLGQGVQPQHF
once	TRBJ1-4	16	-	TRBV25-1	TGTGCCAGCAGTGAATCCTCGAGGTTGAAGAGCGAAAAACTGTTTTTT	CASSESSRLKSEKLFF
-	TRBJ1-1	16	-	TRBV6-5	TGTGCCAGCAGTTACTGGCACGGGGGGACCGAAGCTGAAGCTTTCTTT	CASSYWHGGTEAEAFF
once	TRBJ2-7	15	TRBD2	TRBV30	TGTGCCTGGAGCGGGGGGGAAACAAACTCCTACGAGCAGTACTTC	CAWSGGETNSYEQYF
-	TRBJ2-3	15	TRBD2	TRBV6-5	TGTGCCAGCAGCCCTAAGCCGGGGGGTTTGAATACGCAGTATTTT	CASSPKPGGLNTQYF
once	TRBJ1-2	13	-	TRBV18	TGTGCCAGCTCACCACAGGGGGACTATGGCTACACCTTC	CASSPQGDYGYTF
-	TRBJ2-7	11	-	TRBV5-1	TGCGCCAGCAGCTTGGGTTACGAGCAGTACTTC	CASSLGYEQYF
-	TRBJ2-3	16	-	TRBV19	TGTGCCAGTAGTATAACCCACCTTTACCCCGGTGATACGCAGTATTTT	CASSITHLYPGDTQYF
-	TRBJ1-3	13	-	TRBV5-1	TGCGCCAGCAGCTCCGGGTCGAAAAACACCATATATTTT	CASSSGSKNTIYF
-	TRBJ2-3	15	TRBD2	TRBV6-5	TGTGCCAGCAGTCCTAGCGGGGGGCACACAGATACGCAGTATTTT	CASSPSGGHTDTQYF
-	TRBJ1-2	15	-	TRBV6-1	TGTGCCAGCAGTGAGAGCCGGCCTTTGGGGGGGGGCTACACCTTC	CASSESRPLGGGYTF
-	TRBJ1-2	11	-	TRBV6-5	TGTGCCAGCAGTTCCAGCTATGGCTACACCTTC	CASSSSYGYTF
-	TRBJ1-2	14	TRBD1	TRBV28	TGTGCCAGCAGTTCGACAGGGGTTGGCTATGGCTACACCTTC	CASSSTGVGYGYTF
once	TRBJ2-7	15	TRBD1	TRBV4-1	TGCGCCAGCAGCCAAGATTTGGGACAGGGTTACGAGCAGTACTTC	CASSQDLGQGYEQYF
-	TRBJ1-1	15	-	TRBV6-5	TGTGCCAGCAGGAAGGGGATGCGCATGAACACTGAAGCTTTCTTT	CASRKGMRMNTEAFF
-	TRBJ1-5	18	-	TRBV28	TGTGCCAGCAGTTTATTTTTGACAGGAACCCAGGCAGCGCAGCCCCAGCATTTT	CASSLFLTGTQAAQPQHF
-	TRBJ1-1	14	TRBD1	TRBV6-5	TGTGCCAGCACAGGGACAGGCATGAACACTGAAGCTTTCTTT	CASTGTGMNTEAFF
-	TRBJ2-3	17	TRBD2	TRBV5-1	TGCGCCAGCAGCTTGGGGGCTAGCGGGAGTCTCTCAGATACGCAGTATTTT	CASSLGASGSLSDTQYF
-	TRBJ2-2	17	TRBD2	TRBV7-3	TGTGCCAGCAGCCCCGGTGGTAGCGGGGGGAACACCGGGGAGCTGTTTTTT	CASSPGGSGGNTGELFF
-	TRBJ2-1	15	TRBD1	TRBV15	TGTGCCACCAGCAGTCAACAGGGGTTCTACAATGAGCAGTTCTTC	CATSSQQGFYNEQFF
-	TRBJ1-1	14	-	TRBV7-3	TGTGCCAGCAGCCGAGACTCGGGGACTAGTGAAGCTTTCTTT	CASSRDSGTSEAFF
once	TRBJ1-4	14	TRBD1	TRBV6-6	TGTGCCAGCAGTGCCGGGACAGGGTACGGAAAACTGTTTTTT	CASSAGTGYGKLFF
-	TRBJ1-2	14	TRBD1	TRBV28	TGTGCCAGCCTAACTCAGGGGGCCCTCTATGGCTACACCTTC	CASLTQGALYGYTF